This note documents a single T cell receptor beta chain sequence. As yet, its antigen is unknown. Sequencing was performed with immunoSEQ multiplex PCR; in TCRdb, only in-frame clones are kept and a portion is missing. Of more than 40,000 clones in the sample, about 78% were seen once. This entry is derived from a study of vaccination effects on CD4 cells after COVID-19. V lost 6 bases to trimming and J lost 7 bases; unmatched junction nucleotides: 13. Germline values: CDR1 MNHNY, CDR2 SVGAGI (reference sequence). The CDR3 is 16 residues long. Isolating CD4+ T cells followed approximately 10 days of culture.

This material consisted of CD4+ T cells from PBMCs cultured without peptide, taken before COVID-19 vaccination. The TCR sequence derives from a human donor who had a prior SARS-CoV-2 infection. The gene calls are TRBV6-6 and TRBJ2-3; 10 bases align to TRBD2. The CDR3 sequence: CASRSPLAGILNTQYF. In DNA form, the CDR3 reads TGTGCCAGCAGGTCACCACTAGCGGGGATTTTAAATACGCAGTATTTT.